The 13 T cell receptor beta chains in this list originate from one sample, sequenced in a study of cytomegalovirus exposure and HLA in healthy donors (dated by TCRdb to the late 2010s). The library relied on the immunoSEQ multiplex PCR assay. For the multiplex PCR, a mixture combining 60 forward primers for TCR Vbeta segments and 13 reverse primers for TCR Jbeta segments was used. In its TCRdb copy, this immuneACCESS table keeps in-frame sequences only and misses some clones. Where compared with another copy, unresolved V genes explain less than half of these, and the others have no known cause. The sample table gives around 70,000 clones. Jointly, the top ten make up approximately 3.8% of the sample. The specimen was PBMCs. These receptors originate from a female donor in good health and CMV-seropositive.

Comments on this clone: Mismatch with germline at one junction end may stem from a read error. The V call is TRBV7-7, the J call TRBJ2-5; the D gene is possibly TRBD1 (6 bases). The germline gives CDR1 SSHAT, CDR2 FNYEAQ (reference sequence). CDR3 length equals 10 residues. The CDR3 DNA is TGTGCTAGCAGGGGCGAGACCCAGTACTTC. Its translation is CASRGETQYF.

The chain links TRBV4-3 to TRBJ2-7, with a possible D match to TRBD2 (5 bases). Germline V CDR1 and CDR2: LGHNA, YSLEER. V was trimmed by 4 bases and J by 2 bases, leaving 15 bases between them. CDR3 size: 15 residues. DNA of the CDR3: TGCGCCAGCAGCCGATCTGACTATGAGGCCTACGAGCAGTACTTC. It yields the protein CASSRSDYEAYEQYF.

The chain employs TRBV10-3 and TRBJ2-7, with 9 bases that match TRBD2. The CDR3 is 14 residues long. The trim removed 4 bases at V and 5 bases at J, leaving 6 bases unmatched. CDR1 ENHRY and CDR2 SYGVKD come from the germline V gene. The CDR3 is CAISGGLAADEQYF. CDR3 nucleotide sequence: TGTGCCATCAGTGGGGGACTAGCAGCGGACGAGCAGTACTTC.

CDR3 amino acids: CASSSPDRAYEQYF. The DNA for the CDR3 is TGTGCCAGCAGTTCCCCGGACAGGGCGTACGAGCAGTACTTC. This sequence joins TRBV6-5 and TRBJ2-7; 8 nucleotides align to TRBD1. The CDR3 is 14 residues long. With 4 bases clipped from V and 4 bases from J, the junction kept 6 bases outside the gene matches. Germline assignment: CDR1 MNHEY and CDR2 SVGAGI.

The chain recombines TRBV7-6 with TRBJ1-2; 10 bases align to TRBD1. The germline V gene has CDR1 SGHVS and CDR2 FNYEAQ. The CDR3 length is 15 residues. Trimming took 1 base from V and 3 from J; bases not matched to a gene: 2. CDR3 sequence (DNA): TGTGCCAGCAGCTTAGGCGGACAGGGGGACTATGGCTACACCTTC. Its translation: CASSLGGQGDYGYTF.

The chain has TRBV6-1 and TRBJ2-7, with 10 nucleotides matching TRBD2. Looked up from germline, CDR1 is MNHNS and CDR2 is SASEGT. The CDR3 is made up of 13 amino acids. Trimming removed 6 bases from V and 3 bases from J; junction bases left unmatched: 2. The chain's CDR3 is CASSGLAVYEQYF. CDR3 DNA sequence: TGTGCCAGCAGCGGACTAGCGGTCTACGAGCAGTACTTC.

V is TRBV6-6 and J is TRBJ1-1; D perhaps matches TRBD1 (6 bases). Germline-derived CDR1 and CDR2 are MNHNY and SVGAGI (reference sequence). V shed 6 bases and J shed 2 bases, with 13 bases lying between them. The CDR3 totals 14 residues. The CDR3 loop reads CASRRQDRNTEAFF. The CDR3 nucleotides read TGTGCCAGCAGGAGACAGGACAGAAACACTGAAGCTTTCTTT.

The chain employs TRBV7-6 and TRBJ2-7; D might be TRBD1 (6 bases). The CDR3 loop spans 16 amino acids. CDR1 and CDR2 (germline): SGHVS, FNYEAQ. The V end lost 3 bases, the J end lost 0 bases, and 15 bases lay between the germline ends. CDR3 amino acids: CASSFTDRWGSYEQYF. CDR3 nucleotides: TGTGCCAGCAGCTTCACCGACAGGTGGGGCTCCTACGAGCAGTACTTC. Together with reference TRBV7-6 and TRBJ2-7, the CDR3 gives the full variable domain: GAGVSQSPRYKVTKRGQDVALRCDPISGHVSLYWYRQALGQGPEFLTYFNYEAQQDKSGLPNDRFSAERPEGSISTLTIQRTEQRDSAMYRCASSFTDRWGSYEQYFGPGTRLTVT.

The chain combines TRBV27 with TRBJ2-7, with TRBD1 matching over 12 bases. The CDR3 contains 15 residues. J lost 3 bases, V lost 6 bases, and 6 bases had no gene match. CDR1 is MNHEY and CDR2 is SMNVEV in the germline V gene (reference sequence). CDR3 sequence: CASRMGQGAIYEQYF. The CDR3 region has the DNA TGTGCCAGCAGAATGGGACAGGGGGCAATCTACGAGCAGTACTTC.

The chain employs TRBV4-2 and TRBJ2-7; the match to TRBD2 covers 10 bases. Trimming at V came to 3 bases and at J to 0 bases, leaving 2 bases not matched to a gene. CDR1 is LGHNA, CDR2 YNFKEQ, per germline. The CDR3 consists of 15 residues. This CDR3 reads CASSHQREGSYEQYF. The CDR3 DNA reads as TGTGCCAGCAGCCATCAGCGGGAGGGCTCCTACGAGCAGTACTTC.

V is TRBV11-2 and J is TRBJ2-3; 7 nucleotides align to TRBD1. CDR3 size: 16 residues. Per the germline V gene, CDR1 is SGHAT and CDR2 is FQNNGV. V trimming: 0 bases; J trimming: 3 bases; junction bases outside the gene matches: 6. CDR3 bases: TGTGCCAGCAGCTTAGATCGGGCAGGGGGAACAGATACGCAGTATTTT. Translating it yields CASSLDRAGGTDTQYF.

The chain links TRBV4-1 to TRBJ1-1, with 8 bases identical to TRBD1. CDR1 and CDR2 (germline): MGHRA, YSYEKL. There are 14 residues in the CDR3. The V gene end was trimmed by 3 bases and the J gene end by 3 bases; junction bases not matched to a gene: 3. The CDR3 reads CASSQRQGHTEAFF. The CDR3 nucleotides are TGCGCCAGCAGCCAGAGACAGGGGCACACTGAAGCTTTCTTT.

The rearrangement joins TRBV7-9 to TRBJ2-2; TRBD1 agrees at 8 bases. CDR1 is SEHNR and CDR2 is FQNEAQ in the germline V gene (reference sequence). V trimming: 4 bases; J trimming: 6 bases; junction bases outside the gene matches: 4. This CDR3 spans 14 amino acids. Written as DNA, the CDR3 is TGTGCCAGCAGCTGGACGACAGGGGCCGGGGAGCTGTTTTTT. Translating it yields CASSWTTGAGELFF.